This T cell receptor beta chain was recovered during a study of shared T cell receptors in the human thymus. This table comes from immunoSEQ multiplex PCR, and its TCRdb copy is limited to in-frame clones, with some not included. The data contain 450,000 to 650,000 clones, around 78% of them singletons. The same sample was also used in a study of human thymus T cells. That work contributes: Repertoires sampled from thymus and blood appeared biased in V and J gene usage.

What was sequenced was thymocytes. The receptor was derived from a boy younger than two with a congenital heart defect.

The CDR3 loop reads CASSLRTGDTEAFF. CDR3 DNA: TGCGCCAGCAGCCTTAGGACAGGGGACACTGAAGCTTTCTTT. This chain links TRBV5-1 with TRBJ1-1, with 9 bases fitting TRBD1. The CDR3 runs 14 residues. V was pared by 4 bases and J by 3 bases, with 4 bases of the junction left unmatched. In germline, CDR1 is SGHRS, CDR2 YFSETQ.